The subject of this entry is one T cell receptor beta chain. The antigen this receptor binds is unknown. These data originate in a study of monozygotic twins with inflammatory bowel disease (dated by TCRdb to the late 2010s). Regarding the study in general: In total, 28 monozygotic twin pairs made up the full study: 19 Danish pairs, all IBD-discordant, plus nine German pairs, of which four were IBD-concordant and five were IBD-discordant. Within discordant pairs, disease-associated traits were sought mainly by comparing IBD patients with their genetically identical healthy co-twins. Each individual had, on average, about 151 000 unique TCRalpha sequences and 181 000 unique TCRbeta sequences available for analysis. Results and caveats for the whole study, not just this receptor: Compared with healthy twins, IBD patients had fewer clonotypes in common with other individuals, a difference most pronounced in patients showing signs of disease activity. The analysis was unable to tell apart different T cell subtypes. TCRbeta repertoire diversity, by inverse Simpson index, was decreased in IBD patients compared with their healthy co-twins. Concordant and discordant twins showed no difference in repertoire similarity, possibly because of limited statistical power. No single strong signal or clonotype linked to IBD turned up in the results, so the idea that one exists was not supported. Differing immunosuppressive treatments among patients may have added background noise and inter-individual variability to the repertoires.

Library creation used 5' RACE. Each TCR library was prepared from about 4,000 ng of total RNA. cDNA was synthesized with SMARTScribe reverse transcriptase in eight separate reactions per sample. During cDNA synthesis, unique molecular identifiers containing a 6-nucleotide sample barcode were introduced by template switching. TCRalpha and TCRbeta cDNA was amplified in two nested PCRs of about 16 and 10 cycles, and bead purification was carried out after each PCR. Before amplification, cDNA was treated with uracil DNA-glycosylase and purified using the QIAquick PCR purification kit. In the second PCR, Illumina TruSeq-compatible adapters and sample-specific barcodes were added. Library quality and concentration were assessed using TapeStation and Qubit, and approximately 5 ng of each library was pooled. Sequencing of pooled libraries was carried out on an Illumina HiSeq2500 single-index Rapid Run using 2 x 100 bp reads and custom sequencing primers. Turning to the authors' computational methods: PCR and sequencing errors were corrected by UMI-based consensus assembly using MiGEC version 1.2.6. MiXCR version 2.1.1 was used to carry out V(D)J alignment, clonotype assembly and CDR3 extraction. To normalise gene usage, clonotype sharing and MAIT/NKT TCR abundance, the analysis used the top 1000, 10 000 and 20 000 clonotypes per sample. Diversity was computed as the inverse Simpson index with the vegan R package after downsampling to 27 000 UMIs. Paired Mann-Whitney U tests were applied to discordant twin pairs, and Benjamini-Hochberg correction was used for multiple testing. TCRdb reprocessed the reads into one record per CDR3 protein sequence, lacking DNA. For this entry, the V and J calls and clone size follow TCRdb and not the study's own pipeline. The data table for this sample lists about 99,000 distinct CDR3 sequences. The biggest ten clones account for about 2% of the sample.

From each donor, an approximately 2.3 ml peripheral blood sample was drawn into PAXgene tubes and stored at -80 degrees C. Without T cell sorting, total RNA was isolated from whole blood using the PAXgene blood miRNA kit on an automated QIAcube. Peripheral blood from monozygotic twin pairs who were concordant or discordant for inflammatory bowel disease underwent deep TCRalpha and TCRbeta repertoire profiling using unique molecular barcoding. For every twin pair, smoking habits were documented, and each individual was categorised as a current, former or never smoker. Taken from cysteine to phenylalanine, the CDR3 has 16 residues. No DNA accompanies this entry. The germline V gene supplies CDR1 SGHRS and CDR2 YFSETQ.

The specimen sequenced was blood. The sequence was obtained from a human donor with ulcerative colitis or Crohn's disease, or a healthy co-twin of an affected twin (not recorded which). Recombination joined TRBV5-1 with TRBJ2-7; TCRdb indicates TRBD2, and absent DNA this call remains unverified. The CDR3 protein sequence reads: CASSLDTSGSLYEQYF. The reference TRBV5-1 and TRBJ2-7 proteins fill in what lies around the CDR3, so the full variable domain reads KAGVTQTPRYLIKTRGQQVTLSCSPISGHRSVSWYQQTPGQGLQFLFEYFSETQRNKGNFPGRFSGRQFSNSRSEMNVSTLELGDSALYLCASSLDTSGSLYEQYFGPGTRLTVT.